This TCR beta chain was captured by sequencing in a study of T cell clusters in autoimmune cytopenias. This clonotype counts as medium-sized by frequency. Its cognate antigen is unknown. The CDR3 extends over 13 amino acids. CDR1 LNHNV and CDR2 YYDKDF come from the germline V gene (reference sequence). Tens of thousands of genome equivalents of blood DNA were amplified for TRB. Overall study results and limits: Compared with active autoimmune hepatitis patients, healthy donors showed almost three-fold more exclusive TRB clusters.

Multiplex touch-down PCR amplified TRB using TRB-A and TRB-B pools in one tube. Reprocessing the multiplex PCR reads, TCRdb reports a single entry for every CDR3 protein and omits DNA. This sample's clone table lists 7,000 or so distinct CDR3 sequences. The sample was also reused in another study, on T cell repertoires in aging, cancer and after chemotherapy. From that study: Donor ages fell into six groups from 30 or younger up to 70 or older. About 8.1 million TCR reads made up the full dataset.

The J gene is TRBJ2-3, the V gene TRBV15; TCRdb's D call of TRBD1 is untestable without DNA. The sequence derives from a human donor in good health. The sample was peripheral blood. This CDR3 reads CATSRDDLGAQYF.